A selection of T cell receptor beta chains follows, all from one sample in a study of tumor-infiltrating lymphocytes in primary liver carcinoma. MiXCR was run by TCRdb on the multiplex PCR reads, yielding one entry per CDR3 protein. The repertoire holds about 310,000 distinct CDR3 sequences, with more than 55% as singletons. The sequencing sample was made of peripheral blood. Receptors were obtained from a woman aged 25 to 39 with primary liver carcinoma and hepatitis B virus infection. Both conserved end residues are part of each CDR3. A D gene is named only where the DNA matches it firmly. Clone size is shown for a subset of rows, as once, few, many or a class of expanded clone.

J gene | V gene | D gene | clone size | CDR3 protein | CDR3 DNA
TRBJ2-2 | TRBV5-6 | - | - | CASSFRTLGANTGELFF | TGTGCCAGCAGCTTTCGAACCCTGGGGGCGAACACCGGGGAGCTGTTTTTT
TRBJ2-7 | TRBV7-8 | TRBD2 | - | CASSPRGTSGYEQYF | TGTGCCAGCAGCCCCCGGGGGACTAGCGGCTACGAGCAGTACTTC
TRBJ2-5 | TRBV11-2 | - | - | CVSSIVGIQETQYF | TGTGTCAGTAGCATAGTAGGGATACAAGAGACCCAGTACTTC
TRBJ2-5 | TRBV7-9 | - | - | CASTRGGGFETQYF | TGTGCCAGCACCCGTGGAGGAGGTTTTGAGACCCAGTACTTC
TRBJ1-6 | TRBV12-3/TRBV12-4 | - | - | CASTSNSGFNSPLHF | TGTGCCAGCACCTCCAATTCGGGATTTAATTCACCCCTCCACTTT
TRBJ2-1 | TRBV6-5 | - | many | CASSYFGDLGGQFF | TGTGCCAGCAGTTACTTCGGGGACCTGGGTGGACAGTTCTTC
TRBJ2-3 | TRBV11-3 | - | - | CAGRFTDTQYF | TGTGCCGGCAGGTTCACAGATACCCAGTATTTT
TRBJ2-2 | TRBV13 | TRBD1 | - | CASSFGQGFSGELFF | TGTGCCAGCAGCTTTGGACAGGGGTTTTCCGGGGAGCTGTTTTTT
TRBJ1-2 | TRBV29-1 | TRBD1 | many | CSVGGRGQGYTF | TGCAGCGTTGGGGGCAGGGGGCAGGGCTACACCTTC
TRBJ2-2 | TRBV5-5 | TRBD1 | - | CAGAGQVNTGELFF | TGTGCCGGCGCGGGACAGGTCAACACCGGGGAGCTGTTTTTT
TRBJ2-1 | TRBV11-2 | TRBD2 | - | CASTKTSGMTYIEQFF | TGTGCCAGCACCAAGACTAGCGGGATGACCTACATTGAGCAGTTCTTC
TRBJ2-1 | TRBV6-2/TRBV6-3 | TRBD1 | - | CASTGDRAVQFF | TGTGCCAGCACGGGTGACAGGGCAGTCCAGTTCTTC
TRBJ2-5 | TRBV6-2/TRBV6-3 | - | - | CASSYPEETHYF | TGTGCCAGCAGTTACCCCGAAGAGACCCATTACTTC
TRBJ2-7 | TRBV5-4 | - | many | CASSLRGYDEQYF | TGTGCCAGCAGCTTGAGAGGGTATGACGAGCAGTACTTC
TRBJ1-1 | TRBV11-1 | - | - | CASSLARTVPRTEVFF | TGTGCCAGCAGCTTAGCCCGGACAGTCCCTCGGACTGAAGTTTTCTTT
TRBJ2-1 | TRBV6-6 | - | few | CASSPQINEQFF | TGTGCCAGCAGCCCCCAAATAAATGAGCAGTTCTTC
TRBJ2-1 | TRBV12-5 | - | few | CASESPTRNEQFF | TGTGCTAGTGAATCGCCTACCCGCAATGAGCAGTTCTTC
TRBJ2-2 | TRBV29-1 | - | many | CSVEIRRGNTGELFF | TGCAGCGTTGAAATACGGCGGGGGAACACCGGGGAGCTGTTTTTT
TRBJ1-1 | TRBV5-1 | - | - | CASSWTVQITEAFF | TGCGCCAGCAGTTGGACAGTCCAGATCACTGAAGCTTTCTTT
TRBJ1-5 | TRBV12-3/TRBV12-4 | - | many | CASSLRATNQPQHF | TGTGCCAGCAGTTTGAGGGCCACGAATCAGCCCCAGCATTTT
TRBJ2-2 | TRBV6-2/TRBV6-3 | TRBD2 | - | CASSYSGTTEELFF | TGTGCCAGCAGTTACAGCGGGACCACCGAGGAGCTGTTTTTT
TRBJ2-5 | TRBV11-2 | - | many | CASSLDRLSQETQYF | TGTGCCAGCAGCTTAGACAGGCTTTCACAAGAGACCCAGTACTTC
TRBJ2-3 | TRBV4-2 | - | many | CASSQVADTQYF | TGTGCCAGCAGCCAGGTTGCAGATACGCAGTATTTT
TRBJ1-2 | TRBV6-5 | - | many | CASGSGGPNNGYTF | TGTGCCAGCGGTTCGGGGGGGCCTAATAATGGCTACACCTTC
TRBJ1-1 | TRBV7-2 | - | - | CASSLALGVSEAFF | TGTGCCAGCAGCTTAGCGCTCGGGGTCTCCGAGGCTTTCTTT
TRBJ2-1 | TRBV29-1 | TRBD2 | - | CSVDSRREGYNEQFF | TGCAGCGTTGATTCTCGGCGGGAGGGCTACAATGAGCAGTTCTTC
TRBJ2-7 | TRBV4-1 | TRBD1 | few | CASSQVGTGVYEQYF | TGCGCCAGCAGCCAAGTCGGGACAGGAGTCTACGAGCAGTACTTC
TRBJ2-5 | TRBV11-2 | TRBD2 | - | CASSFVTSGKETQYF | TGTGCCAGCAGCTTCGTGACTAGCGGCAAAGAGACCCAGTACTTC
TRBJ2-6 | TRBV12-3/TRBV12-4 | TRBD1 | few | CASSSGTAILGANVLTF | TGTGCCAGCAGTTCCGGGACAGCGATACTTGGGGCCAACGTCCTGACTTTC
TRBJ2-3 | TRBV5-1 | - | few | CASRVANSPDTQYF | TGCGCCAGCAGGGTGGCCAACTCCCCAGATACGCAGTATTTT
TRBJ1-5 | TRBV19 | - | - | CASSILGHDFNQPQHF | TGTGCCAGTAGTATCCTAGGACACGACTTCAATCAGCCCCAGCATTTT
TRBJ2-2 | TRBV5-6 | - | - | CASSFPTETSGELFF | TGTGCCAGCAGCTTCCCGACGGAGACTAGCGGGGAGCTGTTTTTT
TRBJ2-5 | TRBV28 | - | - | CASSVSGLLTDF | TGTGCCAGCAGTGTCTCCGGGCTTTTGACGGACTTC
TRBJ2-1 | TRBV12-3/TRBV12-4 | TRBD2 | many | CASSLAAGGGDEQFF | TGTGCCAGCAGTTTAGCTGCGGGAGGGGGCGATGAGCAGTTCTTC
TRBJ2-7 | TRBV4-2 | TRBD2 | many | CASSLTSGPYEQYF | TGTGCCAGCAGCCTGACTAGCGGACCCTACGAGCAGTACTTC
TRBJ2-2 | TRBV6-5 | TRBD1 | many | CASSPDRVPGELFF | TGTGCCAGCAGCCCCGACAGGGTCCCCGGGGAGCTGTTTTTT
TRBJ1-5 | TRBV20-1 | - | - | CSASAGTDYQPQHF | TGCAGTGCTAGTGCCGGGACGGACTATCAGCCCCAGCATTTT
TRBJ2-3 | TRBV4-1 | TRBD1 | - | CVSSRLTGGEDTQYF | TGCGTCAGCAGCCGCTTAACAGGGGGCGAAGATACGCAGTATTTT
TRBJ1-1 | TRBV4-1 | TRBD1 | - | CDSSQGFGQGNTEAFF | TGCGACAGCAGCCAAGGATTTGGACAGGGTAACACTGAAGCTTTCTTT
TRBJ2-7 | TRBV29-1 | - | - | CSVGHDRRSYEHYF | TGCAGCGTCGGACACGACAGGCGCTCCTACGAACACTACTTC
TRBJ2-1 | TRBV6-5 | - | - | CTSSYSRTGKVSAYNEQFF | TGTACCAGCAGTTACTCGCGGACTGGAAAGGTTTCCGCCTACAATGAGCAGTTCTTC
TRBJ1-6 | TRBV6-5 | - | - | CASSLEGGISPPLHF | TGTGCCAGCAGTCTTGAGGGGGGGATATCCCCACCCCTCCACTTT
TRBJ2-1 | TRBV4-3 | TRBD2 | - | CACCQDAGGSYDEQFF | TGCGCCTGCTGCCAAGATGCGGGAGGCTCCTACGATGAGCAGTTCTTC
TRBJ1-3 | TRBV12-3/TRBV12-4 | TRBD1 | - | CASILRDRVSGNTIYF | TGTGCCAGCATTTTACGGGACAGGGTTTCTGGAAACACCATATATTTT
TRBJ2-1 | TRBV11-2 | - | - | CASNLERSSYNEQFF | TGTGCCAGCAACTTAGAAAGAAGCTCATACAATGAGCAGTTCTTC
TRBJ2-1 | TRBV4-1 | - | - | CASSAALSDNEQFF | TGCGCCAGCAGCGCGGCCCTCAGCGACAATGAGCAGTTCTTC
TRBJ2-1 | TRBV2 | TRBD2 | - | CASSETGGTNEQFF | TGTGCCAGCAGTGAAACGGGAGGGACAAATGAGCAGTTCTTC
TRBJ2-5 | TRBV6-5 | TRBD1 | many | CATARDSPGETQYF | TGTGCCACAGCCAGGGACAGCCCAGGGGAGACCCAGTACTTC
TRBJ1-5 | TRBV7-8 | - | - | CASSLAHQPQHF | TGTGCCAGCAGCTTAGCTCATCAGCCCCAGCATTTT
TRBJ2-5 | TRBV29-1 | TRBD1 | many | CSVSPGQGTVTYF | TGCAGCGTGTCACCGGGACAGGGGACTGTGACCTACTTC
TRBJ1-5 | TRBV11-2 | - | many | CASSSGGNQPQHF | TGTGCCAGCAGCTCCGGTGGCAATCAGCCCCAGCATTTT
TRBJ1-4 | TRBV6-5 | - | - | CASSYKRRNEKLFF | TGTGCCAGCAGTTATAAGAGGAGGAATGAAAAACTGTTTTTT
TRBJ2-4 | TRBV12-3/TRBV12-4 | TRBD2 | - | CASSFRVGLAGIGQAKNIQYF | TGTGCCAGCAGTTTTAGGGTGGGACTAGCGGGAATAGGTCAGGCCAAAAACATTCAGTACTTC
TRBJ2-7 | TRBV6-5 | - | many | CASSYDPSGHNDEQYF | TGTGCCAGCAGTTACGACCCCTCGGGACATAACGACGAGCAGTACTTC
TRBJ1-3 | TRBV6-1 | - | many | CASSEGPSSGNTIYF | TGTGCCAGCAGTGAAGGCCCCAGCTCTGGAAACACCATATATTTT
TRBJ2-3 | TRBV12-3/TRBV12-4 | - | - | CASSLIDTQYF | TGTGCCAGCAGTCTCATAGATACGCAGTATTTT
TRBJ2-1 | TRBV29-1 | TRBD1 | many | CSAEGSGQGAWGEQFF | TGCAGCGCAGAAGGATCAGGACAGGGGGCATGGGGTGAGCAGTTCTTC
TRBJ2-7 | TRBV6-6 | TRBD1 | - | CASCSDRTYEQYF | TGTGCCAGCTGTTCGGACAGGACCTACGAGCAGTACTTC